The 5 T cell receptor beta chains below come from one sample, sequenced in a study of PD-1 blockade in classical Hodgkin lymphoma. Indicated time point: newly diagnosed, previously untreated cHL patient sample. Researchers report purifying CD4+ T cells from thawed PBMCs by magnetic negative selection. The repertoire was sequenced with immunoSEQ multiplex PCR; TCRdb's copy has only in-frame clones and lacks some. Of under 40,000 clones in the sample, 88% were seen once. Sequenced sample: CD4+ T cells from blood. Receptors originate from a human donor with classical Hodgkin lymphoma.

The chain links TRBV6-6 to TRBJ2-7; 9 nucleotides agree with TRBD1. V trimming: 3 bases; J trimming: 3 bases; junction bases outside the gene matches: 6. The CDR3 is made up of 15 amino acids. Germline lookup yields CDR1 MNHNY and CDR2 SVGAGI (reference sequence). CDR3 nucleotides: TGTGCCAGCAGTTATCCGGGACAGGGTAACTACGAGCAGTACTTC. This encodes CASSYPGQGNYEQYF.

The V gene is TRBV6-1, the J gene TRBJ2-1, with D maybe TRBD1 (6 bases). CDR1 MNHNS and CDR2 SASEGT come from the germline V gene. With 8 bases removed from V and 4 bases from J, the gap between germline ends came to 12 bases. The CDR3 sequence is 13 residues long. The CDR3 coding sequence is TGTGCCAGCGGTCAGGGGTTATACAATGAGCAGTTCTTC. Protein product: CASGQGLYNEQFF.

Concerning this clone: Other DNA sequences in the same sample also yield this CDR3. This rearrangement joins TRBV2 to TRBJ2-1; TRBD2 aligns across 10 bases. Germline trimming cut 6 bases from V and 5 bases from J; bases unmatched to any gene: 1. Germline V lookup: CDR1 SNHLY, CDR2 FYNNEI. CDR3 length equals 13 residues. CDR3 DNA: TGTGCCAGCAGACTAGCGGGAAACAATGAGCAGTTCTTC. Encoded protein: CASRLAGNNEQFF.

This clone has a single count. The chain employs TRBV5-3 and TRBJ1-3; no clear D. TRBV5-3 carries the ORF label, with uncertain function. This CDR3 spans 16 amino acids. The V and J ends lost 5 bases and 2 bases respectively, with 17 bases between them. The DNA of the CDR3 is TGTGCCAGAAGGAGAGTGACCGGGCCTACTGGAAACACCATATATTTT. Translation gives CARRRVTGPTGNTIYF.

The V gene is TRBV5-4, the J gene TRBJ2-3; the D gene is possibly TRBD2 (6 bases). Per germline, CDR1 SGHNT and CDR2 YYREEE (reference sequence). This CDR3 is built from 16 residues. V shed 4 bases and J shed 1 base, with 16 bases lying between them. CDR3 sequence reads: CASSQLVGGRTDTQYF. CDR3 bases: TGTGCCAGCAGCCAGCTCGTGGGAGGCCGCACAGATACGCAGTATTTT.